A single TCR beta chain is shown here with its context. In TCRdb, the RT-PCR reads were re-called with MiXCR into one record per CDR3 protein. The repertoire holds fewer than 800,000 distinct CDR3 sequences, with 12% to 15% as singletons. The CDR3 has 15 residues. The V and J ends lost 3 bases and 1 base, in that order; junction bases with no gene match: 4. Germline assignment: CDR1 LNHNV and CDR2 YYDKDF (reference sequence). The V call is TRBV15, the J call TRBJ2-3; 7 bases align to TRBD2. The sample consisted of memory CD4+ T cells from blood. This clonotype was obtained from a female donor in good health, serving as a healthy control. CDR3 DNA sequence: TGTGCCACCAGCAGGGGCGGGAGCGGCACAGATACGCAGTATTTT. It translates to CATSRGGSGTDTQYF.